A selection of T cell receptor beta chains follows, all from one sample in a study of blood T cell repertoires in COVID-19. TCRdb's table, derived via immunoSEQ multiplex PCR, lists solely in-frame clones and lacks some. Here the sample spans around 250,000 clones, approximately 87% being singletons. Source material: peripheral blood. These receptors were collected from a man aged 60 to 69 with acute or convalescent COVID-19. The CDR3 runs from the conserved cysteine through the conserved F or W. Fields, in order: V gene, D gene, clone size, J gene, CDR3 protein, CDR3 DNA. A D gene is named only where the DNA matches it firmly. Clone size is given for some rows only: seen once, a few or many times, or a class if the clone is expanded.

V: TRBV4-1
D: .
size: .
J: TRBJ1-4
CDR3: CASSHLTERPEEKLFF
DNA: TGCGCCAGCAGCCATCTGACAGAGAGACCGGAGGAAAAACTGTTTTTT

V: TRBV7-3
D: .
size: .
J: TRBJ2-5
CDR3: CASSLGGAQIQETQYF
DNA: TGTGCCAGCAGCTTAGGCGGGGCCCAAATCCAAGAGACCCAGTACTTC

V: TRBV19
D: .
size: once
J: TRBJ2-2
CDR3: CASSIGPSSGYTGELFF
DNA: TGTGCCAGTAGTATAGGGCCAAGCAGCGGGTACACCGGGGAGCTGTTTTTT

V: TRBV7-2
D: TRBD1
size: once
J: TRBJ1-4
CDR3: CASSVMTGRKLFF
DNA: TGTGCCAGCAGCGTCATGACAGGGCGGAAACTGTTTTTT

V: TRBV5-1
D: .
size: once
J: TRBJ2-7
CDR3: CASSLAQGEQYF
DNA: TGCGCCAGCAGCTTGGCCCAGGGCGAGCAGTACTTC

V: TRBV24-1
D: TRBD1
size: .
J: TRBJ1-5
CDR3: CATSDPKTGLGQPQHF
DNA: TGTGCCACCAGTGACCCCAAGACAGGGTTGGGTCAGCCCCAGCATTTT

V: TRBV29-1
D: .
size: .
J: TRBJ2-7
CDR3: CSVEEGDYYEQYF
DNA: TGCAGCGTTGAGGAGGGCGACTACTACGAGCAGTACTTC

V: TRBV11-2
D: .
size: .
J: TRBJ1-1
CDR3: CASSLVVGGAAFF
DNA: TGTGCCAGCAGCTTAGTAGTAGGGGGGGCCGCTTTCTTT

V: TRBV4-1
D: .
size: .
J: TRBJ2-2
CDR3: CASSHAPHEQTGELFF
DNA: TGCGCCAGCAGCCACGCACCTCACGAACAGACCGGGGAGCTGTTTTTT

V: TRBV28
D: .
size: .
J: TRBJ2-7
CDR3: CASRPSGAGTSYEQYF
DNA: TGTGCCAGCAGACCTTCCGGGGCAGGGACTTCCTACGAGCAGTACTTC

V: TRBV7-9
D: TRBD1
size: .
J: TRBJ1-2
CDR3: CASSPGQGRGYTF
DNA: TGTGCCAGCAGCCCCGGACAGGGACGTGGCTACACCTTC

V: TRBV28
D: TRBD1
size: .
J: TRBJ2-5
CDR3: CASSSAGGDETQYF
DNA: TGTGCCAGCAGTTCAGCAGGGGGCGATGAGACCCAGTACTTC

V: TRBV5-1
D: TRBD2
size: .
J: TRBJ2-3
CDR3: CASSPGGDLSPQYF
DNA: TGCGCCAGCAGCCCGGGGGGTGATCTCAGCCCGCAGTATTTT

V: TRBV29-1
D: TRBD1
size: .
J: TRBJ1-2
CDR3: CSGGTGNYGYTF
DNA: TGCAGCGGCGGGACAGGGAACTATGGCTACACCTTC

V: TRBV6-5
D: .
size: .
J: TRBJ1-2
CDR3: CARTKAYGDCWGYTF
DNA: TGTGCCAGGACTAAGGCATACGGGGACTGTTGGGGCTACACCTTC

V: TRBV28
D: TRBD2
size: .
J: TRBJ2-7
CDR3: CASSPGLAVTYEQYF
DNA: TGTGCCAGCAGTCCGGGACTAGCGGTTACCTACGAGCAGTACTTC

V: TRBV27
D: TRBD1
size: once
J: TRBJ2-3
CDR3: CASSLGTGGWYTQYF
DNA: TGTGCCAGCAGTTTAGGGACAGGGGGATGGTATACGCAGTATTTT

V: TRBV5-1
D: TRBD1
size: .
J: TRBJ2-1
CDR3: CASGIDRGSKNEQFF
DNA: TGCGCCAGCGGGATAGACAGGGGTTCTAAGAATGAGCAGTTCTTC

V: TRBV7-2
D: TRBD2
size: .
J: TRBJ2-7
CDR3: CASSPGASGTYEQYF
DNA: TGTGCCAGCAGCCCTGGAGCTAGCGGGACCTACGAGCAGTACTTC

V: TRBV3-1/TRBV3-2
D: TRBD1
size: .
J: TRBJ2-7
CDR3: CASSQRLTRTGIYEQYF
DNA: TGTGCCAGCAGCCAAAGACTAACCCGGACAGGGATCTACGAGCAGTACTTC

V: TRBV5-1
D: TRBD2
size: few
J: TRBJ2-1
CDR3: CASSRTLAGSPGGNEQFF
DNA: TGCGCCAGCAGCCGTACTCTAGCGGGATCTCCTGGAGGGAATGAGCAGTTCTTC

V: TRBV7-2
D: TRBD1
size: once
J: TRBJ2-1
CDR3: CASRITGGARNEQFF
DNA: TGTGCCAGCAGAATTACAGGGGGCGCGAGGAATGAGCAGTTCTTC

V: TRBV7-2
D: .
size: .
J: TRBJ1-5
CDR3: CASSLQGQGIQPQHF
DNA: TGTGCCAGCAGCTTACAAGGGCAGGGTATTCAGCCCCAGCATTTT

V: TRBV28
D: .
size: .
J: TRBJ1-3
CDR3: CASTASGNTIYF
DNA: TGTGCCAGCACTGCGTCCGGAAACACCATATATTTT

V: TRBV14
D: TRBD1
size: .
J: TRBJ2-7
CDR3: CASSQYDRGEQYF
DNA: TGTGCCAGCAGCCAATACGACAGGGGTGAGCAGTACTTC

V: TRBV20-1
D: .
size: few
J: TRBJ2-2
CDR3: CSASPGANTGELFF
DNA: TGCAGTGCTAGTCCCGGGGCGAACACCGGGGAGCTGTTTTTT

V: TRBV27
D: TRBD1
size: few
J: TRBJ1-1
CDR3: CASSKTGGLIEAFF
DNA: TGTGCCAGCAGTAAGACAGGGGGTCTAATAGAAGCTTTCTTT

V: TRBV10-3
D: .
size: .
J: TRBJ1-2
CDR3: CAISSSDTYGYTF
DNA: TGTGCCATCAGTTCCTCGGACACCTATGGCTACACCTTC

V: TRBV6-2/TRBV6-3
D: TRBD1
size: .
J: TRBJ2-7
CDR3: CASSQQGYEQYF
DNA: TGTGCCAGCAGTCAACAGGGGTACGAGCAGTACTTC

V: TRBV3-1/TRBV3-2
D: .
size: few
J: TRBJ1-4
CDR3: CASSLRGIGEKLFF
DNA: TGTGCCAGCAGTCTCCGAGGCATAGGTGAAAAACTGTTTTTT

V: TRBV28
D: TRBD2
size: .
J: TRBJ2-1
CDR3: CASSQLAGDHNEQFF
DNA: TGTGCCAGCAGCCAACTAGCGGGAGATCACAATGAGCAGTTCTTC

V: TRBV27
D: .
size: .
J: TRBJ1-1
CDR3: CASSERPRGLGEAFF
DNA: TGTGCCAGCAGTGAAAGACCCAGGGGATTGGGTGAAGCTTTCTTT

V: TRBV7-6
D: .
size: once
J: TRBJ1-6
CDR3: CASGGTTRDSPLHF
DNA: TGTGCCAGCGGCGGAACGACGCGGGATTCACCCCTCCACTTT

V: TRBV5-1
D: .
size: once
J: TRBJ2-7
CDR3: CASSPRGAFYEQYF
DNA: TGCGCCAGCAGCCCCCGCGGGGCGTTCTACGAGCAGTACTTC

V: TRBV6-5
D: .
size: .
J: TRBJ1-1
CDR3: CASSRVRGTEAFF
DNA: TGTGCCAGCAGCAGGGTCAGGGGCACTGAAGCTTTCTTT

V: TRBV12-3/TRBV12-4
D: .
size: .
J: TRBJ1-2
CDR3: CASSPGRVLGYTF
DNA: TGTGCCAGCAGCCCGGGCAGGGTGCTTGGCTACACCTTC

V: TRBV7-9
D: .
size: .
J: TRBJ2-2
CDR3: CASSFPQPTGTGELFF
DNA: TGTGCCAGCAGCTTTCCACAGCCTACTGGCACCGGGGAGCTGTTTTTT

V: TRBV7-3
D: TRBD1
size: .
J: TRBJ1-1
CDR3: CASSMGQGTTEAFF
DNA: TGTGCCAGCAGCATGGGACAGGGTACCACTGAAGCTTTCTTT

V: TRBV18
D: TRBD2
size: .
J: TRBJ2-3
CDR3: CASSPTSGRNTDTQYF
DNA: TGTGCCAGCTCACCGACTAGCGGGAGGAACACAGATACGCAGTATTTT

V: TRBV7-8
D: TRBD2
size: .
J: TRBJ2-1
CDR3: CASSSVGGSSSNEQFF
DNA: TGTGCCAGCAGCTCCGTGGGCGGGAGTTCTAGTAATGAGCAGTTCTTC

V: TRBV5-1
D: TRBD2
size: .
J: TRBJ2-1
CDR3: CASNPLSAGEYGQFF
DNA: TGCGCCAGCAACCCGCTCTCAGCGGGAGAGTATGGGCAGTTCTTC

V: TRBV6-5
D: TRBD1
size: .
J: TRBJ1-4
CDR3: CASSRRGDRVEKLFF
DNA: TGTGCCAGCAGTCGAAGGGGAGACAGGGTGGAAAAACTGTTTTTT

V: TRBV3-1/TRBV3-2
D: .
size: .
J: TRBJ1-5
CDR3: CASSREGYGQPQHF
DNA: TGTGCCAGCAGCCGGGAGGGTTACGGTCAGCCCCAGCATTTT

V: TRBV7-3
D: TRBD2
size: .
J: TRBJ2-1
CDR3: CASSAVGGYNEQFF
DNA: TGTGCCAGCAGCGCCGTCGGGGGGTACAATGAGCAGTTCTTC

V: TRBV28
D: .
size: .
J: TRBJ2-7
CDR3: CASSLGQLEQYF
DNA: TGTGCCAGCAGTTTAGGACAACTCGAGCAGTACTTC

V: TRBV12-3/TRBV12-4
D: TRBD2
size: .
J: TRBJ2-2
CDR3: CASSLRGAGELFF
DNA: TGTGCCAGCAGTTTACGGGGGGCCGGGGAGCTGTTTTTT

V: TRBV14
D: TRBD2
size: .
J: TRBJ2-1
CDR3: CASSQRLADNEQFF
DNA: TGTGCCAGCAGCCAGAGACTAGCGGACAATGAGCAGTTCTTC

V: TRBV28
D: TRBD2
size: .
J: TRBJ2-5
CDR3: CASSVPEVAGVETQYF
DNA: TGTGCCAGCAGTGTACCCGAGGTAGCGGGAGTAGAGACCCAGTACTTC

V: TRBV28
D: .
size: once
J: TRBJ2-5
CDR3: CASSLGNTRAETQYF
DNA: TGTGCCAGCAGTTTGGGAAACACTAGAGCGGAGACCCAGTACTTC

V: TRBV30
D: TRBD2
size: .
J: TRBJ2-5
CDR3: CAHGTTKETQYF
DNA: TGTGCCCACGGGACTACCAAAGAGACCCAGTACTTC

V: TRBV30
D: .
size: few
J: TRBJ1-6
CDR3: CAWSDSSKFNSPLHF
DNA: TGTGCCTGGAGTGACAGTTCGAAGTTTAATTCACCCCTCCACTTT

V: TRBV5-5
D: TRBD1
size: .
J: TRBJ2-7
CDR3: CASSWGQGAFEQYF
DNA: TGTGCCAGCAGCTGGGGACAGGGGGCGTTTGAGCAGTACTTC

V: TRBV19
D: TRBD2
size: .
J: TRBJ2-3
CDR3: CASSIDRASGSISDTQYF
DNA: TGTGCCAGTAGTATAGATCGAGCTAGCGGGAGCATATCAGATACGCAGTATTTT

V: TRBV6-2/TRBV6-3
D: .
size: once
J: TRBJ1-2
CDR3: CASSWWETGTYGYTF
DNA: TGTGCCAGCAGTTGGTGGGAAACAGGGACCTATGGCTACACCTTC

V: TRBV19
D: .
size: .
J: TRBJ2-3
CDR3: CASSMEGFTSTDTQYF
DNA: TGTGCCAGTAGTATGGAGGGCTTCACTAGCACAGATACGCAGTATTTT

V: TRBV11-3
D: TRBD2
size: .
J: TRBJ2-7
CDR3: CASSLRLAGGSGNEQYF
DNA: TGTGCCAGCAGCTTACGTCTAGCGGGAGGATCTGGGAACGAGCAGTACTTC

V: TRBV5-1
D: TRBD1
size: .
J: TRBJ1-5
CDR3: CASSKGQGAGQPQHF
DNA: TGCGCCAGCAGCAAAGGACAGGGGGCCGGTCAGCCCCAGCATTTT